This note documents a single TCR beta chain sequence. Measured with immunoSEQ multiplex PCR; TCRdb has only the in-frame clones, and not every one. This sample carries roughly 57,000 clones, around 89% of them seen once, and the ten largest clones take under 3%. This entry belongs to a study of T cell changes during pregnancy in multiple sclerosis. The CDR3 is made up of 12 amino acids. The V and J ends lost 4 bases and 11 bases respectively, with 11 bases between them. In germline, CDR1 is LNHDA, CDR2 SQIVND (reference sequence). The receptor comes from a female donor with multiple sclerosis, enrolled in a pregnancy study. The material was peripheral blood, obtained in the first trimester of pregnancy. The chain combines TRBV19 with TRBJ1-4; D is uncertain. CDR3 sequence (DNA): TGTGCCAGTAGTACCCTAACAGAGAAACTGTTTTTT. As protein: CASSTLTEKLFF.